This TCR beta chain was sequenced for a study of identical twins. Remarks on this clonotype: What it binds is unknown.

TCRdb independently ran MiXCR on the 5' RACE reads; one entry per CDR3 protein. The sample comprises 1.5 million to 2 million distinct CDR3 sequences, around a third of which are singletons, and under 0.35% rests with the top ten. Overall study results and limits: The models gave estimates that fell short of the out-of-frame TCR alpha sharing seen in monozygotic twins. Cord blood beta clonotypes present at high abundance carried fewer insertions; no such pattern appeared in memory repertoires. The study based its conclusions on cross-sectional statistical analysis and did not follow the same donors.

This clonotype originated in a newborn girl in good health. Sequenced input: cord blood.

This CDR3 reads CASSDLRGKNIQYF. The CDR3 DNA reads as TGTGCCAGCAGTGATTTACGGGGCAAAAACATTCAGTACTTC. V is TRBV2 and J is TRBJ2-4; D is possibly TRBD2 (5 bases). The germline V and J ends were trimmed by 3 bases and 3 bases, with 9 bases remaining between them. In germline, CDR1 is SNHLY, CDR2 FYNNEI. The CDR3 sequence is 14 residues long.